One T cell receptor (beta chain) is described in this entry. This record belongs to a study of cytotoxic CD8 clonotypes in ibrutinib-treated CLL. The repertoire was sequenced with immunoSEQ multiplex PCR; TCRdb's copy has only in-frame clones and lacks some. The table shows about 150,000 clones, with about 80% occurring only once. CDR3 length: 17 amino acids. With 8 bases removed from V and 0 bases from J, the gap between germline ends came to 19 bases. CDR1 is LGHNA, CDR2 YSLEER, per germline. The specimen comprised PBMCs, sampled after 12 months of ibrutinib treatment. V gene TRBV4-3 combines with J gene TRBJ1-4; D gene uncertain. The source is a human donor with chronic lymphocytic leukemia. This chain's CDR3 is CASSRTDFFATNEKLFF. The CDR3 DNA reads TGCGCCAGCTCGAGGACCGACTTCTTTGCAACTAATGAAAAACTGTTTTTT.